A single sample gave rise to the 18 T cell receptor beta chains below, sequenced in a study of neurological immune-mediated disorders. TCRdb recomputed calls from the 5' RACE reads with MiXCR, one row per CDR3 protein. Here the sample spans fewer than 35,000 distinct CDR3 sequences, 4% to 5.5% being singletons. The material sequenced was PBMCs. Every receptor here comes from a man aged 18 to 30 in good health.

This clonotype was seen ten or more times. The gene calls are TRBV3-1 and TRBJ1-2; D possibly corresponds to TRBD1 (6 bases). Germline V gene lookup returns CDR1 LGHDT and CDR2 YNNKEL (reference sequence). The CDR3 runs to 14 residues. V was pared by 4 bases and J by 8 bases, with 17 bases between. The CDR3, as DNA: TGTGCCAGCAGCCCCTGGCAGGGGCGGGAAGGCTACACCTTC. This gives the protein CASSPWQGREGYTF.

This clonotype was observed at least ten times. The rearrangement joins TRBV6-5 to TRBJ1-1, with TRBD1 identical over 9 bases. Germline V lookup: CDR1 MNHEY, CDR2 SVGAGI. This CDR3 region has 17 residues. V lost 4 bases to trimming and J lost 2 bases; unmatched junction nucleotides: 11. CDR3 DNA sequence: TGTGCCAGCAGTTCCCCGGGGACAGGGACGGGAAACACTGAAGCTTTCTTT. This sequence encodes CASSSPGTGTGNTEAFF.

This clonotype has a count of ten or more. The rearrangement joins TRBV9 to TRBJ2-5; D gene uncertain. The germline gives CDR1 SGDLS, CDR2 YYNGEE. CDR3 size: 13 residues. The V end lost 1 base, the J end lost 1 base, and 5 bases lay between the germline ends. The DNA for the CDR3 is TGTGCCAGCAGCGTAATTGGCCAAGAGACCCAGTACTTC. As protein: CASSVIGQETQYF.

This clonotype was detected many times. A read error may be the cause here, since a much bigger clone is one base away. The chain employs TRBV19 and TRBJ2-7, with TRBD1 as a possible D gene (5 bases). From germline, CDR1 is LNHDA and CDR2 SQIVND (reference sequence). V was trimmed by 6 bases and J by 5 bases, leaving 17 bases between them. The CDR3 spans 14 residues. The CDR3 sequence is CASSPTRGMDEQYF. In DNA, the CDR3 is TGTGCCAGTAGCCCGACAAGGGGAATGGACGAGCAGTACTTC.

This clonotype was recorded many times. The chain couples TRBV3-1 to TRBJ1-2; 10 bases fit TRBD1. Germline trimming cut 8 bases from V and 5 bases from J; bases unmatched to any gene: 8. There are 14 residues in the CDR3. Germline V gene lookup returns CDR1 LGHDT and CDR2 YNNKEL (reference sequence). The CDR3 DNA reads TGTGCCAGCGGAATTCCGGGACAGGGGTATGGCTACACCTTC. Encoded protein: CASGIPGQGYGYTF.

Ten or more counts support this clonotype. J is TRBJ2-7 and V is TRBV7-2, with D possibly matching TRBD1 (6 bases). Trimming took 5 bases from V and 1 from J, leaving 12 bases between them. CDR1 is SGHTA and CDR2 is FQGNSA in the germline V gene. This CDR3 is 14 amino acids long. DNA for the CDR3: TGTGCCAGCAGCCCTAGTCAGGGGTCCTACGAGCAGTACTTC. It yields the protein CASSPSQGSYEQYF.

This clonotype was detected ten times or more. The chain combines TRBV20-1 with TRBJ1-4; D remains ambiguous. Germline CDR1 is DFQATT and CDR2 is SNEGSKA (reference sequence). Trimming left V 1 base short and J 8 bases short, with 8 bases between. CDR3 length: 12 amino acids. The CDR3 reads CSARGPEEKLFF. DNA for the CDR3: TGCAGTGCTAGAGGGCCCGAGGAAAAACTGTTTTTT.

At least ten counts were recorded for this clonotype. This chain joins TRBV20-1 and TRBJ2-1; weak D call: TRBD1 (6 bases). Germline V gene data show CDR1 as DFQATT and CDR2 as SNEGSKA (reference sequence). The CDR3 is 14 amino acids. Trimming took off 5 bases at V and 5 bases at J, with 16 bases between the two ends. DNA of the CDR3: TGCAGTGCTCCGAATCATAGGGGGAACAATGAGCAGTTCTTC. Translation: CSAPNHRGNNEQFF.

This clonotype has a count of ten or more. The chain has TRBV10-1 and TRBJ2-2; no reliable D call. Looked up from germline, CDR1 is WNHNN and CDR2 is SYGVQD (reference sequence). The CDR3 contains 13 residues. With 3 bases removed from V and 1 base from J, the gap between germline ends came to 3 bases. The CDR3 protein is CASSDQNTGELFF. The DNA for the CDR3 is TGCGCCAGCAGTGACCAGAACACCGGGGAGCTGTTTTTT.

At least ten counts were recorded for this clonotype. The genes are TRBV9 and TRBJ1-6; TRBD1 matches 7 bases. Germline V gene data show CDR1 as SGDLS and CDR2 as YYNGEE. Losses at the gene ends were 4 bases for V and 5 bases for J; bases not matched to a gene: 6. The CDR3 is 15 residues long. CDR3 nucleotide sequence: TGTGCCAGCAGCATACGGACAGGAAATAATTCACCCCTCCACTTT. Amino acid sequence: CASSIRTGNNSPLHF.

A few counts support this clonotype. The V and J genes are TRBV5-1 and TRBJ2-5, with a tentative D call TRBD1 (6 bases). Trimming took 3 bases from V and 1 from J, leaving 10 bases between them. Germline CDR1 is SGHRS and CDR2 is YFSETQ. The CDR3 covers 14 residues. This CDR3 reads CASSSGTTQETQYF. CDR3 sequence (DNA): TGCGCCAGCAGCTCCGGGACAACCCAAGAGACCCAGTACTTC.

This clonotype was detected many times. The chain couples TRBV5-1 to TRBJ2-7, with 9 bases identical to TRBD1. The V segment lost 3 bases and the J segment 5 bases; nucleotides outside the gene matches: 3. Germline loops: CDR1 SGHRS, CDR2 YFSETQ. The CDR3 is made up of 13 amino acids. CDR3 nucleotides: TGCGCCAGCAGCTCGACAGGGGGGGACGAGCAGTACTTC. Its protein is CASSSTGGDEQYF.

At least ten counts were recorded for this clonotype. The V gene is TRBV20-1, the J gene TRBJ2-5, with D perhaps matching TRBD2 (6 bases). This CDR3 is 14 amino acids long. Trimming took off 6 bases at V and 0 bases at J, with 14 bases between the two ends. The germline V gene encodes CDR1 DFQATT and CDR2 SNEGSKA (reference sequence). The DNA for the CDR3 is TGCAGTGCCGGGAGTCCGGTGAACCAAGAGACCCAGTACTTC. Protein sequence: CSAGSPVNQETQYF.

This clonotype occurred many times. The CDR3 nucleotides are TGTGCCAGCAGTGAACTCCGGGTTCTTGAAGCTTTCTTT. Encoded protein: CASSELRVLEAFF. This sequence joins TRBV6-1 and TRBJ1-1; D not resolved. From germline, CDR1 is MNHNS and CDR2 SASEGT. V lost 2 bases and J lost 7, with 11 bases in between. The CDR3 is made up of 13 amino acids.

In this sample, this clonotype turned up many times. The chain has TRBV14 and TRBJ1-5; D ambiguous. Germline CDR1 reads SGHDN; CDR2 reads FVKESK. Between the trimmed V and J ends, which lost 0 bases and 7 bases, there was a span of 7 bases. The length of the CDR3 is 13 residues. The CDR3 sequence is CASSQEMGQPQHF. CDR3 DNA sequence: TGTGCCAGCAGCCAAGAGATGGGGCAGCCCCAGCATTTT.

This clonotype was recorded at least ten times. The chain joins TRBV6-5 to TRBJ2-3, with 13 nucleotides matching TRBD2. The CDR3 length is 16 residues. Looked up from germline, CDR1 is MNHEY and CDR2 is SVGAGI. J lost 2 bases, V lost 5 bases, and 4 bases had no gene match. CDR3 sequence (DNA): TGTGCCAGCAGTAGGGGACTAGCGGGGAACACAGATACGCAGTATTTT. Translation: CASSRGLAGNTDTQYF.

Many counts were recorded for this clonotype. This chain joins TRBV7-2 and TRBJ2-5, with 11 bases fitting TRBD2. Looked up from germline, CDR1 is SGHTA and CDR2 is FQGNSA. V shed 1 base and J 7 bases; nucleotides not matched to a gene: 8. This CDR3 comprises 16 residues. The CDR3 is CASSLVLAGAGGTQYF. The DNA for the CDR3 is TGTGCCAGCAGCTTAGTACTAGCGGGGGCAGGCGGGACCCAGTACTTC.

This sequence joins TRBV5-1 and TRBJ2-5; weak D call: TRBD2 (6 bases). Germline CDR1 and CDR2: SGHRS and YFSETQ. This CDR3 is 15 amino acids long. V was shortened by 4 bases and J by 5 bases, with 18 bases between the two germline ends. In nucleotides, the CDR3 is TGCGCCAGCAGCCTGGGACTTACATCGCGGGAGACCCAGTACTTC. Amino acids: CASSLGLTSRETQYF.